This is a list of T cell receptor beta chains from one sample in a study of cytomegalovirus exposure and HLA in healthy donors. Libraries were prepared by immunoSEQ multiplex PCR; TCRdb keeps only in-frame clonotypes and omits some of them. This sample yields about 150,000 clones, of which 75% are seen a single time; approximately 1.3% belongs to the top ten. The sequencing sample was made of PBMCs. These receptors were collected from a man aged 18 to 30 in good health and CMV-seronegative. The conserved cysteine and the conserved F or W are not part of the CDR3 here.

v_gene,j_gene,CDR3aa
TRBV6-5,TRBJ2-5,ASSYSEGRETQY
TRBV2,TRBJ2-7,ASTLGPADYEQY
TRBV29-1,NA,SVDDTHEQY
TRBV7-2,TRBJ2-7,ASSPGVGEGYEQY
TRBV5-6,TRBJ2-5,ASSLVGDSETQY
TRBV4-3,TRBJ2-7,ASSQGLAGVYEQY
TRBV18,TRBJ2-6,ASSTGDSGANVLT
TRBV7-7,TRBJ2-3,ASSPGIGRATDTQY
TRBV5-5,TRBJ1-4,ASSGTGPNEKLF
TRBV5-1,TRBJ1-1,ASSWRQEVTEAF
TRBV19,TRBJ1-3,ASNGQGWRGNTIY